This T cell receptor (beta chain) appears in the sequencing data of a study of technical replicates of blood from several donors. The CDR3 runs to 17 residues. The ends lost 6 bases at V and 4 bases at J; junction bases unmatched: 13. Germline V gene sequence: CDR1 LNHNV, CDR2 YYDKDF (reference sequence). The repertoire was sequenced with immunoSEQ multiplex PCR; TCRdb's copy has only in-frame clones and lacks some. Among tens of thousands of clones, more than 95% were seen once, and the ten largest hold approximately 0.17%. This TCR was sampled from a human donor in good health. Material: T cells isolated from PBMCs. The rearrangement joins TRBV15 to TRBJ2-5; 11 bases agree with TRBD1. The CDR3 DNA is TGTGCCACCAGTAACATGTGGGGACAGGGGGTGTCAGAGACCCAGTACTTC. As protein: CATSNMWGQGVSETQYF.